A selection of T cell receptor beta chains follows, all from one sample in a study of regulatory T cells in long-lasting Graves disease. MiXCR, run by TCRdb on the multiplex PCR reads, gives a single entry per CDR3 protein. The sample contains 440,000 or so distinct CDR3 sequences, about 15% of which appear only once. These sequences were also reported in another study, on T cells in Graves' hyperthyroidism and ophthalmopathy.

The sample here was peripheral blood mononuclear cells (PBMCs), taken at new diagnosis, from a patient treated with antithyroid drugs. Source of these receptors: a woman aged 25 to 39 with Graves disease. Each CDR3 is given with its conserved first and last residue. The order of the fields is V gene, clone size, D gene, J gene, CDR3 DNA, CDR3 protein. The D gene is left open where the match is weak. Part of the rows lack a size; the others show once, few, many or a class for expanded clones.

>TRBV19|NA|TRBD2|TRBJ2-2
TGTGCCAGTAGTAAGGGACTAGCGGGAGGGCCTGGCGGGGAGCTGTTTTTT
CASSKGLAGGPGGELFF
>TRBV9|NA|TRBD1|TRBJ1-5
TGTGCCAGCAGCGTTGACAGGGATGGACAGCCCCAGCATTTT
CASSVDRDGQPQHF
>TRBV9|many|NA|TRBJ2-4
TGTGCCAGCAACACAGGGGAGGGGATTCAGTACTTC
CASNTGEGIQYF
>TRBV6-1|many|TRBD1|TRBJ2-7
TGTGCCAGCAGGGGGGACAGAGCCTACGAGCAGTACTTC
CASRGDRAYEQYF
>TRBV7-8|NA|TRBD2|TRBJ2-2
TGTGCCAGCAGCTTAGCCGGGACTAGCGGAGTGAACACCGGGGAGCTGTTTTTT
CASSLAGTSGVNTGELFF
>TRBV11-3|many|NA|TRBJ2-1
TGTGCCAGCAGCTTAGAGCGGGCAAGCTCCTACAATGAGCAGTTCTTC
CASSLERASSYNEQFF
>TRBV28|few|TRBD2|TRBJ2-3
TGTGCCAGCAGACTAGCGGGACTCTCAGATACGCAGTATTTT
CASRLAGLSDTQYF
>TRBV18|NA|NA|TRBJ1-4
TGTGCCAGCTCACAAGGACGGATAAATGAAAAACTGTTTTTT
CASSQGRINEKLFF
>TRBV7-8|many|NA|TRBJ1-2
TGTGCCAGCAGCCTAATGGGGGACAACTATGGCTACACCTTC
CASSLMGDNYGYTF
>TRBV6-2/TRBV6-3|NA|NA|TRBJ2-7
TGTGCCAGCAGCCGACCCCCTCGGGAATACGAGCAGTACTTC
CASSRPPREYEQYF
>TRBV12-3/TRBV12-4|many|NA|TRBJ1-5
TGTGCCAGCAGTTTCGGGCGGGACAATCAGCCCCAGCATTTT
CASSFGRDNQPQHF
>TRBV10-3|few|TRBD1|TRBJ1-1
TGTGCCATCAACAACAGGGGGCTGAACACTGAAGCTTTCTTT
CAINNRGLNTEAFF
>TRBV13|many|NA|TRBJ1-2
TGTGCCAGCAGGGTGGGGGGGGGCCCCCGTAGCTACACCTTC
CASRVGGGPRSYTF
>TRBV3-1|many|NA|TRBJ2-5
TGTGCCAGCGGCGGGCTGCAAGAGACCCAGTACTTC
CASGGLQETQYF